This is a list of T cell receptor beta chains from one sample in a study of blood T cell repertoires in COVID-19. Sequenced by immunoSEQ multiplex PCR; TCRdb stores in-frame clones only, minus some. The repertoire includes fewer than 120,000 clones, around 74% of them detected once, and about 8.3% sits in the top ten. Source material: peripheral blood. The receptors come from a woman aged 55 to 70 with acute or convalescent COVID-19. The CDR3 runs from the conserved cysteine through the conserved F or W. The order of the fields is J gene, V gene, D gene, clone size, CDR3 protein, CDR3 DNA. The D gene is left open where the match is weak. Size tells how often a clone was seen (once, few, many) or the class of an expanded clone, and some rows leave it out.

TRBJ2-3,TRBV7-2,TRBD2,NA,CASSLAGGGAIDTQYF,TGTGCCAGCAGCTTAGCAGGCGGGGGGGCTATAGATACGCAGTATTTT
TRBJ2-7,TRBV6-5,NA,NA,CASSYSWAANYEQYF,TGTGCCAGCAGTTACTCGTGGGCAGCAAACTACGAGCAGTACTTC
TRBJ2-7,TRBV23-1,TRBD1,NA,CASSQKVRDRVQQYF,TGCGCCAGCAGTCAAAAGGTCCGGGACAGGGTGCAGCAGTACTTC
TRBJ1-1,TRBV19,NA,NA,CASSITATEAFF,TGTGCCAGTAGTATTACAGCCACTGAAGCTTTCTTT
TRBJ1-2,TRBV28,TRBD1,NA,CASSLDRRYGYTF,TGTGCCAGCAGTTTGGACAGGCGCTATGGCTACACCTTC
TRBJ2-5,TRBV7-2,NA,few,CASSLPRGLGSQYF,TGTGCCAGCAGCCTGCCTCGGGGTCTGGGGTCCCAGTACTTC
TRBJ2-2,TRBV5-1,TRBD1,once,CASSFPSESGQGGSTGELFF,TGCGCCAGCAGCTTCCCCTCTGAATCAGGACAGGGAGGTAGCACCGGGGAGCTGTTTTTT
TRBJ1-5,TRBV5-1,NA,NA,CASSLDTGINQPQHF,TGCGCCAGCAGCTTGGACACGGGAATTAATCAGCCCCAGCATTTT
TRBJ1-2,TRBV2,TRBD1,NA,CASTRAGQESNYGYTF,TGTGCCAGCACCCGAGCAGGACAGGAGTCAAACTATGGCTACACCTTC
TRBJ1-6,TRBV19,TRBD1,NA,CASSIASKQGYNSPLHF,TGTGCCAGTAGTATAGCCTCGAAACAGGGGTATAATTCACCCCTCCACTTT
TRBJ1-6,TRBV15,NA,NA,CATSITGRSSPLHF,TGTGCCACCAGCATTACAGGAAGGAGTTCACCCCTCCACTTT
TRBJ2-2,TRBV7-9,NA,NA,CASTSGFGELFF,TGTGCCAGCACCTCCGGGTTCGGGGAGCTGTTTTTT
TRBJ2-2,TRBV5-1,NA,NA,CASSSKGSGTGELFF,TGCGCCAGCAGTAGTAAGGGGTCGGGCACCGGGGAGCTGTTTTTT
TRBJ1-1,TRBV4-1,TRBD1,NA,CASSQGTGVGTEAFF,TGCGCCAGCAGCCAAGGGACAGGGGTTGGGACTGAAGCTTTCTTT
TRBJ1-2,TRBV29-1,NA,few,CSVHRESNYGYTF,TGCAGCGTGCACAGGGAATCTAACTATGGCTACACCTTC
TRBJ2-7,TRBV6-5,NA,few,CASSLDGGRYEQYF,TGTGCCAGCAGCCTCGACGGGGGACGGTACGAGCAGTACTTC
TRBJ1-4,TRBV5-1,TRBD1,NA,CASSPGTANEKLFF,TGCGCCAGCAGCCCCGGGACAGCGAATGAAAAACTGTTTTTT
TRBJ1-1,TRBV6-1,NA,NA,CASSEGLWEKTNTEAFF,TGTGCCAGCAGTGAAGGGTTGTGGGAGAAAACGAACACTGAAGCTTTCTTT
TRBJ2-5,TRBV6-1,NA,once,CASSESLRGKKTQYF,TGTGCCAGCAGTGAAAGTCTAAGGGGAAAAAAGACCCAGTACTTC
TRBJ2-1,TRBV7-9,TRBD1,NA,CASSPQGTGFFIGNEQFF,TGTGCCAGCAGCCCACAAGGGACAGGGTTTTTTATCGGGAATGAGCAGTTCTTC
TRBJ2-3,TRBV5-1,NA,NA,CASSLVPGPDTQYF,TGCGCCAGCAGCTTGGTTCCAGGGCCAGATACGCAGTATTTT
TRBJ1-4,TRBV5-1,NA,NA,CASSLVFGTNEKLFF,TGCGCCAGCAGCTTGGTTTTCGGTACGAATGAAAAACTGTTTTTT
TRBJ1-4,TRBV5-1,TRBD1,NA,CASSVLQGESEKLFF,TGCGCCAGCAGCGTATTACAGGGGGAGAGCGAAAAACTGTTTTTT
TRBJ2-1,TRBV11-2,TRBD1,NA,CASSLFPGQGAGEQFF,TGTGCCAGCAGCCTTTTCCCTGGTCAGGGGGCAGGTGAGCAGTTCTTC
TRBJ1-5,TRBV7-2,NA,few,CASSLVPRGDQPQHF,TGTGCCAGCAGCTTAGTTCCCCGGGGAGATCAGCCCCAGCATTTT
TRBJ1-1,TRBV18,TRBD1,NA,CASSLGQVTMNTEAFF,TGTGCCAGCTCACTCGGACAGGTCACGATGAACACTGAAGCTTTCTTT
TRBJ1-2,TRBV9,TRBD1,NA,CASSVTTQGAWGYTF,TGTGCCAGCAGCGTAACGACTCAGGGGGCGTGGGGCTACACCTTC
TRBJ1-2,TRBV2,TRBD1,NA,CASKDRAAYGYTF,TGTGCCAGCAAGGACAGGGCTGCCTATGGCTACACCTTC
TRBJ2-5,TRBV5-1,NA,NA,CASRTGRRETQYF,TGCGCCAGCAGAACAGGGCGACGGGAGACCCAGTACTTC
TRBJ2-1,TRBV9,NA,NA,CASSVGGGAYNEQFF,TGTGCCAGCAGCGTAGGCGGGGGCGCTTACAATGAGCAGTTCTTC
TRBJ1-6,TRBV30,TRBD1,many,CACRSGTGDLFSPLHF,TGTGCCTGCCGATCCGGGACAGGGGATTTGTTTTCACCCCTCCACTTT
TRBJ1-5,TRBV7-2,TRBD1,NA,CASSARTGDYSNQPQHF,TGTGCCAGCAGCGCGCGGACAGGGGATTATTCCAATCAGCCCCAGCATTTT
TRBJ1-3,TRBV5-1,TRBD1,many,CASRTGTGKGGGNTIYF,TGCGCCAGCCGCACAGGGACAGGGAAGGGTGGTGGAAACACCATATATTTT
TRBJ1-6,TRBV27,NA,few,CASSSRGGYSPLHF,TGTGCCAGCAGTTCAAGGGGAGGTTATTCACCCCTCCACTTT
TRBJ1-1,TRBV10-3,NA,NA,CAISGNRNTEAFF,TGTGCCATCAGTGGGAACAGGAACACTGAAGCTTTCTTT
TRBJ1-2,TRBV7-2,TRBD1,few,CASSLSGTGFGYTF,TGTGCCAGCAGTCTATCCGGGACAGGGTTCGGCTACACCTTC
TRBJ1-5,TRBV15,TRBD1,NA,CAASRVTQTGINQPQHF,TGTGCCGCCAGCAGAGTTACCCAGACAGGGATAAATCAGCCCCAGCATTTT
TRBJ1-5,TRBV21-1,NA,NA,CASSSLPERRTESNQPQHF,TGTGCCAGCAGCAGCCTGCCCGAGCGGCGGACAGAATCAAATCAGCCCCAGCATTTT
TRBJ2-3,TRBV7-9,TRBD2,NA,CASSFSGGAMDTQYF,TGTGCCAGCAGCTTTAGCGGGGGGGCCATGGATACGCAGTATTTT
TRBJ1-2,TRBV5-1,TRBD1,few,CASSFGDSTYGYTF,TGCGCCAGCAGCTTTGGGGACAGCACCTATGGCTACACCTTC
TRBJ1-2,TRBV5-4,NA,once,CASSSAGAHNYGYTF,TGTGCCAGCAGCTCTGCAGGGGCACATAACTATGGCTACACCTTC
TRBJ1-2,TRBV6-1,TRBD1,NA,CASSEAGTGGAWHGYTF,TGTGCCAGCAGTGAAGCGGGGACAGGGGGCGCGTGGCATGGCTACACCTTC
TRBJ1-1,TRBV19,NA,NA,CASSFTGKTTEAFF,TGTGCCAGTAGTTTTACCGGGAAAACCACTGAAGCTTTCTTT
TRBJ1-4,TRBV27,NA,NA,CASSGLSHNEKLFF,TGTGCCAGCAGCGGACTATCGCATAATGAAAAACTGTTTTTT
TRBJ2-7,TRBV7-9,TRBD2,many,CASSKGLAGDTYEQYF,TGTGCCAGCAGCAAAGGACTAGCGGGGGACACCTACGAGCAGTACTTC
TRBJ1-1,TRBV12-3/TRBV12-4,NA,NA,CASSLDEGSQAFF,TGTGCCAGCAGTTTAGATGAGGGCAGTCAAGCTTTCTTT